This TCR beta chain was obtained from a study of shared clonotypes between healthy human individuals. The DNA input per sorted-subset replicate PCR was roughly 210 ng, corresponding to 30,000 or so T cell genomes. The protocol was immunoSEQ multiplex PCR, while the TCRdb copy is restricted to in-frame clones and leaves out a portion. Of around 2.1 million clones listed, under 97% were seen once; the top ten hold around 0.13%. The CDR3 runs 16 residues. The ends lost 4 bases at V and 7 bases at J; junction bases unmatched: 12. The V gene's germline CDR1 is SGDLS and CDR2 YYNGEE. The origin of this receptor is a man younger than 35 in good health. The sequenced material came from naive CD4+ T cells sorted from blood. As to subset: CD45RA+ positively selected. The genes are TRBV9 and TRBJ2-2; the match to TRBD2 covers 8 bases. The CDR3 bases are TGTGCCAGCAGCCCCACGGGCGGGGGGCAGGGCGGGGAGCTGTTTTTT. This gives the protein CASSPTGGGQGGELFF.